This passage covers 30 T cell receptor beta chains from one sample sequenced in a study of blood T cell repertoires in COVID-19. TCRdb's table, derived via immunoSEQ multiplex PCR, lists solely in-frame clones and lacks some. The table has hundreds of thousands of clones, about nine tenths seen once. Material for sequencing was PBMCs or T cells enriched from blood (not recorded which). Receptor source: a man aged 55 to 70 who had recovered from COVID-19.

The chain joins TRBV28 to TRBJ2-2; 9 bases map to TRBD1. CDR1 is MDHEN and CDR2 is SYDVKM in the germline V gene. This CDR3 is 16 amino acids long. V lost 5 bases, J lost 2 bases, and 6 bases stayed unmatched. The CDR3 sequence: CASSPGTGSNTGELFF. The CDR3 DNA is TGTGCCAGCAGTCCCGGGACAGGGAGTAACACCGGGGAGCTGTTTTTT.

The chain is built from TRBV29-1 and TRBJ2-1; 10 nucleotides align to TRBD2. There are 16 residues in the CDR3. V trimming: 6 bases; J trimming: 5 bases; junction bases outside the gene matches: 13. CDR1 and CDR2 from the germline V gene are SQVTM and ANQGSEA. The CDR3 region is CSVTQTGTSVNNEQFF. The CDR3 coding sequence is TGCAGCGTGACGCAAACCGGGACTAGCGTTAACAATGAGCAGTTCTTC.

The chain recombines TRBV19 with TRBJ2-7; D perhaps matches TRBD2 (5 bases). Germline lookup yields CDR1 LNHDA and CDR2 SQIVND (reference sequence). CDR3 size: 18 residues. Trimming took 3 bases from V and 2 from J, leaving 23 bases between them. The CDR3 protein is CASSIQSHRGGMTYEQYF. For the CDR3, the DNA is TGTGCCAGTAGTATCCAATCCCACCGGGGTGGTATGACCTACGAGCAGTACTTC.

The chain couples TRBV10-3 to TRBJ2-1; 12 bases map to TRBD2. V shed 5 bases and J 7 bases; nucleotides not matched to a gene: 6. Germline values: CDR1 ENHRY, CDR2 SYGVKD. CDR3 length: 15 amino acids. CDR3 bases: TGTGCCATCAGTATAGGACTAGCGGGGATAAATGAGCAGTTCTTC. It encodes CAISIGLAGINEQFF.

The chain joins TRBV19 to TRBJ1-1, with 7 bases fitting TRBD1. Per the germline V gene, CDR1 is LNHDA and CDR2 is SQIVND (reference sequence). With 8 bases clipped from V and 0 bases from J, the junction kept 3 bases outside the gene matches. The CDR3 runs to 13 residues. CDR3 in amino acids: CASGTVMNTEAFF. The CDR3 nucleotides are TGTGCCAGTGGGACAGTTATGAACACTGAAGCTTTCTTT.

This chain connects TRBV16 to TRBJ1-2; 9 positions agree with TRBD1. The V gene end was trimmed by 5 bases and the J gene end by 3 bases; junction bases not matched to a gene: 4. CDR3 length: 14 amino acids. CDR1 KGHSY and CDR2 FQNENV come from the germline V gene. CDR3 nucleotides: TGTGCCAGCAGCGTCCGGGACAGGGACTATGGCTACACCTTC. This gives the protein CASSVRDRDYGYTF.

About this clone: In the same sample, other DNA sequences code for this CDR3. V usage is TRBV19 and J usage is TRBJ1-2; 7 nucleotides match TRBD1. After removal of 5 bases from V and 0 bases from J, the junction contained 3 bases not matched to a gene. The CDR3 has 14 residues. Germline CDR1 is LNHDA and CDR2 is SQIVND (reference sequence). In nucleotides, the CDR3 is TGTGCCAGTAGTCGGGACAGAGCTAACTATGGCTACACCTTC. This gives the protein CASSRDRANYGYTF.

The rearrangement uses TRBV6-5 and TRBJ2-1, with 8 bases aligning to TRBD1. The V gene end was trimmed by 3 bases and the J gene end by 5 bases; junction bases not matched to a gene: 9. CDR3 length: 16 amino acids. Germline CDR1 is MNHEY and CDR2 is SVGAGI. The DNA of the CDR3 is TGTGCCAGCAGTTATGTTACAGGGGGGATCCACAATGAGCAGTTCTTC. It encodes CASSYVTGGIHNEQFF.

Only one count was recorded for this clone. The chain recombines TRBV24-1 with TRBJ2-3, with D maybe TRBD2 (6 bases). Germline V gene lookup returns CDR1 KGHDR and CDR2 SFDVKD. The CDR3 has 16 amino acids. Trimming removed 4 bases from V and 1 base from J, with 14 bases in between. The CDR3 is CATSDLTSYGTDTQYF. The CDR3 coding sequence is TGTGCCACCAGTGACCTGACTAGTTACGGCACAGATACGCAGTATTTT.

J is TRBJ2-5 and V is TRBV11-2; possibly TRBD1 for D (5 bases). Between the trimmed V and J ends, which lost 5 bases and 5 bases, there was a span of 12 bases. This CDR3 is built from 13 residues. The germline CDR1 and CDR2 sequences are SGHAT and FQNNGV. For the CDR3, the DNA is TGTGCCAGCAGCCCCACAAAGGGGGAGACCCAGTACTTC. This codes for CASSPTKGETQYF.

The chain uses TRBV5-1 and TRBJ2-1, with TRBD2 identical over 7 bases. Germline CDR1 reads SGHRS; CDR2 reads YFSETQ. The CDR3 is 12 amino acids. V gave up 0 bases and J gave up 9 bases; unmatched junction bases: 0. The CDR3 DNA reads as TGCGCCAGCAGCTTGGGCGGGGGTGAGCAGTTCTTC. This encodes CASSLGGGEQFF. Supplemented by reference TRBV5-1 and TRBJ2-1, the full variable domain reads KAGVTQTPRYLIKTRGQQVTLSCSPISGHRSVSWYQQTPGQGLQFLFEYFSETQRNKGNFPGRFSGRQFSNSRSEMNVSTLELGDSALYLCASSLGGGEQFFGPGTRLTVL.

The chain uses TRBV28 and TRBJ2-7; possibly TRBD2 for D (6 bases). V lost 5 bases and J 2 bases, leaving 16 bases between the germline ends. Germline CDR1 is MDHEN and CDR2 is SYDVKM. The CDR3 totals 15 residues. The CDR3 nucleotides are TGTGCCAGCAGTGTAGGCGGGGAACCCGCCTACGAGCAGTACTTC. It is translated as CASSVGGEPAYEQYF. The complete variable domain, with remaining parts taken from reference TRBV28 and TRBJ2-7, reads DVKVTQSSRYLVKRTGEKVFLECVQDMDHENMFWYRQDPGLGLRLIYFSYDVKMKEKGDIPEGYSVSREKKERFSLILESASTNQTSMYLCASSVGGEPAYEQYFGPGTRLTVT.

V gene TRBV28 combines with J gene TRBJ1-1, with TRBD1 as a possible D gene (6 bases). V lost 4 bases and J lost 5, with 17 bases in between. This CDR3 is 15 amino acids long. Germline assignment: CDR1 MDHEN and CDR2 SYDVKM. The DNA of the CDR3 is TGTGCCAGCAGTTCAGGGGCGGTTGGAAAAACTGAAGCTTTCTTT. Its translation: CASSSGAVGKTEAFF.

The chain recombines TRBV24-1 with TRBJ2-1; D may be TRBD1 (5 bases). CDR1 and CDR2 (germline): KGHDR, SFDVKD. The V and J ends lost 0 bases and 5 bases respectively, with 19 bases between them. CDR3 length: 18 amino acids. CDR3 DNA sequence: TGTGCCACCAGTGATTTGAGCCAGGGAACGGGTTTCCACAATGAGCAGTTCTTC. Translating gives CATSDLSQGTGFHNEQFF.

This chain connects TRBV5-6 to TRBJ1-5, with 8 bases that match TRBD1. The CDR3 totals 15 residues. Per the germline V gene, CDR1 is SGHDT and CDR2 is YYEEEE. Unmatched junction bases numbered 5, after V lost 4 bases and J lost 2 bases. CDR3 sequence (DNA): TGTGCCAGCAGCACAGGGGGGATTGGCAATCAGCCCCAGCATTTT. Translating gives CASSTGGIGNQPQHF.

The rearrangement links TRBV4-1 to TRBJ2-5; 13 bases map to TRBD2. Germline V gene lookup returns CDR1 MGHRA and CDR2 YSYEKL. The CDR3 sequence is 17 residues long. The junction had 4 bases not matched to a gene; V was cut back by 1 base and J by 2 bases. The CDR3 here is CASSQAGTSGMQETQYF. The CDR3 DNA follows: TGCGCCAGCAGCCAAGCGGGGACTAGCGGGATGCAAGAGACCCAGTACTTC.

This clone has just one count. The J gene is TRBJ2-7, the V gene TRBV6-2 or TRBV6-3; maybe TRBD1 (6 bases). CDR3 length equals 14 residues. Looked up from germline, CDR1 is MNHEY and CDR2 is SVGEGT. V was clipped by 0 bases and J by 7 bases, with 13 bases between them. For the CDR3, the DNA is TGTGCCAGCAGTTACTCCGGGCCAACAGGGGAGCAGTACTTC. This gives the protein CASSYSGPTGEQYF.

This clone is a singleton in its sample. The CDR3 reads CATRSTSGIEEQYF. The CDR3 bases are TGTGCCACGCGATCGACTAGCGGGATAGAGGAGCAGTACTTC. The V call is TRBV28, the J call TRBJ2-7, with TRBD2 matching over 11 bases. CDR1 and CDR2 from the germline V gene are MDHEN and SYDVKM. Trimming cost V 10 bases and J 7 bases; bases outside gene matches: 12. The CDR3 extends over 14 amino acids.

This sequence joins TRBV3-1 (or the pseudogene TRBV3-2) and TRBJ1-1, with TRBD1 identical over 7 bases. CDR3 length: 15 amino acids. V shed 6 bases, J shed 3 bases, and the junction held 10 bases outside the gene matches. Looked up from germline, CDR1 is LGHDT and CDR2 is YNNKEL (reference sequence). CDR3 in amino acids: CASRITRDSHTEAFF. CDR3 nucleotides: TGTGCCAGCAGAATCACTCGGGACAGTCACACTGAAGCTTTCTTT.

V is TRBV18 and J is TRBJ1-2; TRBD1 matches 8 bases. The length of the CDR3 is 18 residues. Germline loops: CDR1 KGHSH, CDR2 LQKENI. The junction had 15 bases not matched to a gene; V was cut back by 6 bases and J by 0 bases. CDR3 residues: CASSLSGTGTLANYGYTF. CDR3 sequence (DNA): TGTGCCAGCTCGCTATCCGGGACAGGAACCTTAGCTAACTATGGCTACACCTTC.

The CDR3 is CASRGLAYSYEQYF. The CDR3 nucleotides read TGTGCCAGCAGGGGACTAGCGTACTCCTACGAGCAGTACTTC. This rearrangement joins TRBV2 to TRBJ2-7, with 10 bases that match TRBD2. Germline lookup yields CDR1 SNHLY and CDR2 FYNNEI. J was trimmed by 0 bases and V by 6 bases; bases with no gene match: 2. There are 14 residues in the CDR3.

The chain has TRBV4-2 and TRBJ2-3; weak D call: TRBD2 (5 bases). CDR3 length equals 14 residues. V dropped 1 base and J dropped 5 bases, with 10 bases sitting between them. Germline V lookup: CDR1 LGHNA, CDR2 YNFKEQ. The CDR3 sequence is CASSQGGAGDTQYF. The CDR3 nucleotides are TGTGCCAGCAGCCAAGGGGGTGCGGGAGATACGCAGTATTTT.

The V and J genes are TRBV25-1 and TRBJ1-4, with a tentative D call TRBD1 (5 bases). V shed 3 bases and J shed 7 bases, with 12 bases lying between them. Germline CDR1 MGHDK, CDR2 SYGVNS. The CDR3 is 14 amino acids. The CDR3 is CASSDPGGGEKLFF. CDR3 coding DNA: TGTGCCAGCAGTGATCCCGGGGGTGGTGAAAAACTGTTTTTT.

This rearrangement joins TRBV19 to TRBJ2-1; perhaps TRBD2 as D (7 bases). The CDR3 sequence is 14 residues long. CDR1 is LNHDA, CDR2 SQIVND, per germline (reference sequence). V was cut by 5 bases and J by 8 bases, with 16 bases left in between. The CDR3 loop is CASSWGGHADEQFF. In DNA, the CDR3 is TGTGCCAGTAGTTGGGGGGGACACGCCGATGAGCAGTTCTTC.

This rearrangement joins TRBV2 to TRBJ1-2; D may be TRBD1 (5 bases). V lost 1 base and J lost 4, with 10 bases in between. The CDR3 consists of 14 residues. CDR1 SNHLY and CDR2 FYNNEI come from the germline V gene. This CDR3 reads CASSEVGGGYGYTF. For the CDR3, the DNA is TGTGCCAGCAGTGAAGTTGGGGGGGGCTATGGCTACACCTTC.

On this clone: A read error may account for a junction end that differs from germline. The gene calls are TRBV3-1 (or the pseudogene TRBV3-2) and TRBJ2-2; TRBD2 agrees at 14 bases. The CDR3 covers 12 residues. The germline V gene encodes CDR1 LGHDT and CDR2 YNNKEL (reference sequence). CDR3 residues: CGTSGSTGELFF. In DNA form, the CDR3 reads TGCGGGACTAGCGGGAGTACCGGGGAGCTGTTTTTT.

The chain has TRBV2 and TRBJ1-6, with 9 bases identical to TRBD1. V shed 6 bases and J 5 bases; nucleotides not matched to a gene: 2. Germline CDR1 and CDR2: SNHLY and FYNNEI. CDR3 length: 14 residues. CDR3 coding DNA: TGTGCCAGCAGAGGACAGGGGAATAATTCACCCCTCCACTTT. Amino acid sequence: CASRGQGNNSPLHF.

This clone was observed once. This chain connects TRBV7-8 to TRBJ2-7, with 7 bases aligning to TRBD1. The germline CDR1 and CDR2 sequences are SGHVS and FQNEAQ. The junction had 4 bases not matched to a gene; V was cut back by 4 bases and J by 4 bases. The CDR3 totals 13 residues. Here the CDR3 reads CASSWGQYYEQYF. The CDR3 DNA reads as TGTGCCAGCAGCTGGGGACAGTATTACGAGCAGTACTTC.

The chain uses TRBV5-1 and TRBJ2-3; 8 bases align to TRBD1. V lost 4 bases and J lost 1; bases outside the gene matches: 2. This CDR3 has 14 residues. Germline-derived CDR1 and CDR2 are SGHRS and YFSETQ. Here the CDR3 DNA reads TGCGCCAGCAGCAGGACAGGGCGCACAGATACGCAGTATTTT. It codes for CASSRTGRTDTQYF.

The gene calls are TRBV9 and TRBJ2-1; 7 nucleotides match TRBD2. Germline V gene lookup returns CDR1 SGDLS and CDR2 YYNGEE. V lost 0 bases to trimming and J lost 1 base; unmatched junction nucleotides: 13. The CDR3 extends over 19 amino acids. The CDR3 bases are TGTGCCAGCAGCGTAGCCTATAGGGGCGGGAGTGTGTCCTACAATGAGCAGTTCTTC. Its protein is CASSVAYRGGSVSYNEQFF.